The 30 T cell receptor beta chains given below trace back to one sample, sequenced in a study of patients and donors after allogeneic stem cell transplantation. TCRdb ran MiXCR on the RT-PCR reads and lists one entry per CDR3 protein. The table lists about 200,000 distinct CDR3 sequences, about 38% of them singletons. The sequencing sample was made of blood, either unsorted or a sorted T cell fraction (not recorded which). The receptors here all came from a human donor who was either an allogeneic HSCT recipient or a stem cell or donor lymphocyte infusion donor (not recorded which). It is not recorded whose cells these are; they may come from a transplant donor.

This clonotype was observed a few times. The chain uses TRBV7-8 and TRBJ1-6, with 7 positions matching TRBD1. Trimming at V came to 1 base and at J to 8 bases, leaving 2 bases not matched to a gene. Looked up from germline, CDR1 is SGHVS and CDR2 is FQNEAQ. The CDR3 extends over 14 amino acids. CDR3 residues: CASSLEGADSPLHF. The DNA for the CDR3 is TGTGCCAGCAGCTTAGAGGGGGCAGATTCACCCCTCCACTTT.

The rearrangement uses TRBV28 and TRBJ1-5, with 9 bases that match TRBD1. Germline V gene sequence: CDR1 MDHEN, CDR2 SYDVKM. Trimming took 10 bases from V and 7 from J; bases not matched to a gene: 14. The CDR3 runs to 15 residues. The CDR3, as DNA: TGTGCCACCCGCTCGTGGGACAGGGCGGGGCAGCCCCAGCATTTT. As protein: CATRSWDRAGQPQHF. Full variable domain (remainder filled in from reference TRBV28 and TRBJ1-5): DVKVTQSSRYLVKRTGEKVFLECVQDMDHENMFWYRQDPGLGLRLIYFSYDVKMKEKGDIPEGYSVSREKKERFSLILESASTNQTSMYLCATRSWDRAGQPQHFGDGTRLSIL.

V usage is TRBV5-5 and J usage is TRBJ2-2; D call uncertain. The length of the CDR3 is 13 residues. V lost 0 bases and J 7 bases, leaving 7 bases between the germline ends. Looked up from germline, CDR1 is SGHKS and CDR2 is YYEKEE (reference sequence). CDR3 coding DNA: TGTGCCAGCAGCTTGGTTCTTTACGGGGAGCTGTTTTTT. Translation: CASSLVLYGELFF.

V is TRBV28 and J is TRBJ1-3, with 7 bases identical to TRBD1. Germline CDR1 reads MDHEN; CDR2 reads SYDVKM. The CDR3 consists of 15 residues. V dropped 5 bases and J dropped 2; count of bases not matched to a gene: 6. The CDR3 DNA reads TGTGCCAGCAGTGTAGGGGGCTATGCTGGAAACACCATATATTTT. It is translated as CASSVGGYAGNTIYF.

CDR3 protein: CASGTGTDNQPQHF. In nucleotides, the CDR3 is TGCGCCAGCGGGACTGGGACAGACAACCAGCCCCAGCATTTT. V usage is TRBV5-1 and J usage is TRBJ1-5; the match to TRBD1 covers 7 bases. The CDR3 loop spans 14 amino acids. V lost 7 bases and J lost 7; bases outside the gene matches: 11. Germline V CDR1 and CDR2: SGHRS, YFSETQ.

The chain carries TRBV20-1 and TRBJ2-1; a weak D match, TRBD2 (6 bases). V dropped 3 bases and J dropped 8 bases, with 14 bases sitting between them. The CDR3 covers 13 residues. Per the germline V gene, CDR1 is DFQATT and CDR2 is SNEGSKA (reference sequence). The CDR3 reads CSASGGSFDEQFF. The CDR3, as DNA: TGCAGTGCTAGCGGGGGATCCTTCGATGAGCAGTTCTTC.

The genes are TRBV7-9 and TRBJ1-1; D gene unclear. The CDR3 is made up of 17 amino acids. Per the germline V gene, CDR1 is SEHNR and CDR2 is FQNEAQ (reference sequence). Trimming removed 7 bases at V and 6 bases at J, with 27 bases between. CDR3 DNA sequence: TGTGCCAGCATCGCCAAAGCCCGGGGAGATATTGGCGCTGAAGCTTTCTTT. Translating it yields CASIAKARGDIGAEAFF.

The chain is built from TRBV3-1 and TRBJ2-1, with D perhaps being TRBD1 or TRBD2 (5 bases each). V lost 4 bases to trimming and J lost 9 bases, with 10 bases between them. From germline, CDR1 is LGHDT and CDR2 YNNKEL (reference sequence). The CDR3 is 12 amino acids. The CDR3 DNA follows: TGTGCCAGCAGCCCACTAGGGACTGAGCAGTTCTTC. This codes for CASSPLGTEQFF.

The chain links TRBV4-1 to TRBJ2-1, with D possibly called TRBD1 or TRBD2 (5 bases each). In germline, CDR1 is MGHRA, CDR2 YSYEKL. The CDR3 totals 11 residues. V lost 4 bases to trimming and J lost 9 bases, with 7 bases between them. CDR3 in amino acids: CASSPGREQFF. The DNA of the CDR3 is TGCGCCAGCAGCCCGGGGCGTGAGCAGTTCTTC.

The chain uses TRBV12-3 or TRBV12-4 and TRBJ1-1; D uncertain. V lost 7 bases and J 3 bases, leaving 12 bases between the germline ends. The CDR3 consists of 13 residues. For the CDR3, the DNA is TGTGCCAGCACCCCAAGGAAACACACTGAAGCTTTCTTT. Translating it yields CASTPRKHTEAFF.

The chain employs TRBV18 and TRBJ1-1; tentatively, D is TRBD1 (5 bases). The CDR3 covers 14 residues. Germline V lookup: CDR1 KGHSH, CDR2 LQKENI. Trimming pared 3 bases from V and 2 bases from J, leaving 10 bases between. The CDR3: CASSPAGRNTEAFF. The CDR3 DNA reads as TGTGCCAGCTCACCGGCAGGGCGAAACACTGAAGCTTTCTTT.

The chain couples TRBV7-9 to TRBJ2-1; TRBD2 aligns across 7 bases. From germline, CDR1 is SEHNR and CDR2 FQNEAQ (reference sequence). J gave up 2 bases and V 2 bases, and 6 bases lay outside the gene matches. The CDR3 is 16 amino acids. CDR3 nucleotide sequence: TGTGCCAGCAGCTTAAGCGGCGGGGGTACCTACAATGAGCAGTTCTTC. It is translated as CASSLSGGGTYNEQFF. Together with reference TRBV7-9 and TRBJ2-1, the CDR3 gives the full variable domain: DTGVSQNPRHKITKRGQNVTFRCDPISEHNRLYWYRQTLGQGPEFLTYFQNEAQLEKSRLLSDRFSAERPKGSFSTLEIQRTEQGDSAMYLCASSLSGGGTYNEQFFGPGTRLTVL.

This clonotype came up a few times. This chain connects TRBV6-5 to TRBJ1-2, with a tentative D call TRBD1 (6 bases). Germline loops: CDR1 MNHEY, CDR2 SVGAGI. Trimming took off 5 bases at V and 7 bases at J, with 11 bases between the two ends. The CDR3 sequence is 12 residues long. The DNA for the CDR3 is TGTGCCAGCAGTACCGGACAGCGTGGCTACACCTTC. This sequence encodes CASSTGQRGYTF.

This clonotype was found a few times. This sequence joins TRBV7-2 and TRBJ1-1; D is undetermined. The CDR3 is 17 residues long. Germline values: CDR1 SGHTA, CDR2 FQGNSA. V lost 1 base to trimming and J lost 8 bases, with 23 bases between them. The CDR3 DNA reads TGTGCCAGCAGCTTAGTCAGGTCCGCCGCACTGATTTCCGAAGCTTTCTTT. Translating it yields CASSLVRSAALISEAFF.

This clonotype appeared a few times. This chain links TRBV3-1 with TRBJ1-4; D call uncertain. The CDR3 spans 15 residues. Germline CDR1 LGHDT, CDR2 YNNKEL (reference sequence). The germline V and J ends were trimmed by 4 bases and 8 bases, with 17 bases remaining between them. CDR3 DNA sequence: TGTGCCAGCAGCCGCGGCCGCATGCCCAGGGAAAAACTGTTTTTT. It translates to CASSRGRMPREKLFF.

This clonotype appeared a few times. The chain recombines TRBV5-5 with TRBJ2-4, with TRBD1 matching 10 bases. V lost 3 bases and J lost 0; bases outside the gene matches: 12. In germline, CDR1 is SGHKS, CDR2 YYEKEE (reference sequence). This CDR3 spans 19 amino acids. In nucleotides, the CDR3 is TGTGCCAGCAGCTGGCCCTCCCGGGACAGGGGACGAGCCAAAAACATTCAGTACTTC. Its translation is CASSWPSRDRGRAKNIQYF.

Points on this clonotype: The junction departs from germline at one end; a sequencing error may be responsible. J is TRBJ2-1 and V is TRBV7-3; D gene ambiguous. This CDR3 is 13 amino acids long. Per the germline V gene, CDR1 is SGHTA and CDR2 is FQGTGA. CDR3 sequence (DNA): TGTGCCTGCAGCTTAACACGCCACAATGAGCAGTTCTTC. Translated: CACSLTRHNEQFF.

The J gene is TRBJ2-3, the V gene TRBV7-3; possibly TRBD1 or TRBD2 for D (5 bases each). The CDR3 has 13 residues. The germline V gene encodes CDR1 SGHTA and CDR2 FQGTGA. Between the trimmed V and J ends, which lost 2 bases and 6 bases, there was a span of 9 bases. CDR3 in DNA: TGTGCCAGCAGCTTACAGGGCGGGGATACGCAGTATTTT. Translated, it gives CASSLQGGDTQYF.

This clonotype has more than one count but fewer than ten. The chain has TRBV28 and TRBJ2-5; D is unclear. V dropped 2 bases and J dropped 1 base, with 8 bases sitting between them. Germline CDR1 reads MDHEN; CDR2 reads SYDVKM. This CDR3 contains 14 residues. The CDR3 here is CASSLNNVQETQYF. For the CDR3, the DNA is TGTGCCAGCAGTTTAAACAACGTCCAAGAGACCCAGTACTTC.

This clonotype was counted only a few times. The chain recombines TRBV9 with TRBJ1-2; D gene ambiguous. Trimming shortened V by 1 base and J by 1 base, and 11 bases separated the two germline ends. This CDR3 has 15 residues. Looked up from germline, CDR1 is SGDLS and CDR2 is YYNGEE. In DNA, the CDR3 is TGTGCCAGCAGCGTATGGGCAGACCTTAACTATGGCTACACCTTC. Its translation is CASSVWADLNYGYTF.

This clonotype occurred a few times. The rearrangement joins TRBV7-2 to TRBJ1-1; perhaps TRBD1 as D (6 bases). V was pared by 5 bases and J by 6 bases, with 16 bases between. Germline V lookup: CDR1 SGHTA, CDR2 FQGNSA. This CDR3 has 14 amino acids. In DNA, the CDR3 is TGTGCCAGCAGCAATTTTCAGGGGAAGCCTGAAGCTTTCTTT. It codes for CASSNFQGKPEAFF.

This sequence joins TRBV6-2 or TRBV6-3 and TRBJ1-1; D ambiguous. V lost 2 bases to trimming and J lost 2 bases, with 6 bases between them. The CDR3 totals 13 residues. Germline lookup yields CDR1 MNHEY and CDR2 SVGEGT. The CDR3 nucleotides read TGTGCCAGCAGTTACCCCTCAAACACTGAAGCTTTCTTT. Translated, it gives CASSYPSNTEAFF.

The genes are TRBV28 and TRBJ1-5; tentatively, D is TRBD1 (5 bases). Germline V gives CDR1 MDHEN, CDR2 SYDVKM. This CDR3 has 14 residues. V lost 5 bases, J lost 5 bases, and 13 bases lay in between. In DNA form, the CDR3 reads TGTGCCAGCAGTGCTCCCGGGACCTATCAGCCCCAGCATTTT. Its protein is CASSAPGTYQPQHF.

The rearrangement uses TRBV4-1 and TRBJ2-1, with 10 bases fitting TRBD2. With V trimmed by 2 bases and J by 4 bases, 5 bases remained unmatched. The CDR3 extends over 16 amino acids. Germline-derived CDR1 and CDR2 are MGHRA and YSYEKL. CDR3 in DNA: TGCGCCAGCAGCCAACCCTTAGCGGGGGGATACAATGAGCAGTTCTTC. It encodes CASSQPLAGGYNEQFF.

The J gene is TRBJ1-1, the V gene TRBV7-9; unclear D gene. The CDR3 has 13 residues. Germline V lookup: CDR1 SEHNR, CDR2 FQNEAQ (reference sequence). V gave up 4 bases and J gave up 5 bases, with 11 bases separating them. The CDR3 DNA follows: TGTGCCAGCAGCTCCGCGGTGGGAACTGAAGCTTTCTTT. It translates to CASSSAVGTEAFF. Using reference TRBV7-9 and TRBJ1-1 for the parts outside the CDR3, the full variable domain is DTGVSQNPRHKITKRGQNVTFRCDPISEHNRLYWYRQTLGQGPEFLTYFQNEAQLEKSRLLSDRFSAERPKGSFSTLEIQRTEQGDSAMYLCASSSAVGTEAFFGQGTRLTVV.

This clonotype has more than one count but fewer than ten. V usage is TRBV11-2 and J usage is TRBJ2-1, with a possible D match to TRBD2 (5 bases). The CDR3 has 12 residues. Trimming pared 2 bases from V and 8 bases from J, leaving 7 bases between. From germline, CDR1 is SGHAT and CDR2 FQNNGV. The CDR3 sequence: CASSLTEDEQFF. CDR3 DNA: TGTGCCAGCAGCTTAACGGAGGATGAGCAGTTCTTC.

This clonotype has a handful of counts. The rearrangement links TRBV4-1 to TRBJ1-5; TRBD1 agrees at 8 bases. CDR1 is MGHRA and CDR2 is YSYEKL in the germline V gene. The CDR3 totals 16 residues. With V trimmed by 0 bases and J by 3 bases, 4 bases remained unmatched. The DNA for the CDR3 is TGCGCCAGCAGCCAAGATGGACAGGGAAACAATCAGCCCCAGCATTTT. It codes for CASSQDGQGNNQPQHF.

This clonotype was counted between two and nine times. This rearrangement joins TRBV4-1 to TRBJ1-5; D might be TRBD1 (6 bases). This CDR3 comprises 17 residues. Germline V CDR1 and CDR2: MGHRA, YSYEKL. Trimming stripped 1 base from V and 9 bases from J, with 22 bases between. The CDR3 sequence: CASSQVFQTGGDAPQHF. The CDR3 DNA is TGCGCCAGCAGCCAAGTGTTCCAGACCGGGGGCGATGCGCCCCAGCATTTT.

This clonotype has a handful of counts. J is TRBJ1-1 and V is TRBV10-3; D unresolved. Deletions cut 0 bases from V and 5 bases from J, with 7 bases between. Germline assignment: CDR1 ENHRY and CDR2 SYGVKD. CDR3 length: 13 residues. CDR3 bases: TGTGCCATCAGTGAGTCAGGGCGGACTGAAGCTTTCTTT. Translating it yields CAISESGRTEAFF.

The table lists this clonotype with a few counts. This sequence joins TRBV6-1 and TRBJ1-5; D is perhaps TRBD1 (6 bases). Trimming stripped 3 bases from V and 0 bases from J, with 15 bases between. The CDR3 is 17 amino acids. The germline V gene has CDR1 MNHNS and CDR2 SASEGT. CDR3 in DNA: TGTGCCAGCAGTGACAGGGTAGGGGGACTTAGCAATCAGCCCCAGCATTTT. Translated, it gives CASSDRVGGLSNQPQHF.